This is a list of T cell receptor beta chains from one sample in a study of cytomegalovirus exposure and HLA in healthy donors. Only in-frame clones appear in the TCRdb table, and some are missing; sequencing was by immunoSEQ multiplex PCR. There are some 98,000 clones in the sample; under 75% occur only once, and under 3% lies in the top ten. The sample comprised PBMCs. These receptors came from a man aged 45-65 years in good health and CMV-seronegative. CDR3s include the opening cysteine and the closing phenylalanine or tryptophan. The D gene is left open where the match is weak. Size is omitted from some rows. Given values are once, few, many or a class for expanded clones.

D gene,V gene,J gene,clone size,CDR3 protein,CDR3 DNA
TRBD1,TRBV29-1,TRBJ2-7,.,CSASGTGVSYEQYF,TGCAGCGCCTCCGGGACAGGGGTCTCCTACGAGCAGTACTTC
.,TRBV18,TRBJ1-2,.,CASSPTGTGDGYTF,TGTGCCAGCTCACCTACAGGGACCGGGGATGGCTACACCTTC
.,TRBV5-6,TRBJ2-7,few,CASSGANFEQYF,TGTGCCAGCAGCGGGGCCAATTTCGAGCAGTACTTC
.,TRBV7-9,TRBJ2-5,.,CASSSLRTGRGETQYF,TGTGCCAGCAGCTCACTACGGACAGGGAGGGGAGAGACCCAGTACTTC
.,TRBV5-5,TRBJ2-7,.,CASSFNTGNEQYF,TGTGCCAGCAGCTTTAATACAGGGAACGAGCAGTACTTC
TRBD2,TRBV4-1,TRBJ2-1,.,CASSPGTSGRISPYNEQFF,TGCGCCAGCAGCCCAGGGACTAGCGGGAGGATCAGCCCCTACAATGAGCAGTTCTTC
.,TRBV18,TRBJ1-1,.,CASSSPRGPGAFF,TGTGCCAGCTCCTCCCCCCGCGGTCCTGGAGCTTTCTTT
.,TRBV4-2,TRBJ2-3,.,CASSLQSDTQYF,TGTGCCAGCAGCCTTCAGTCAGATACGCAGTATTTT
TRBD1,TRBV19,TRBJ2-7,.,CASSWGDRGSGEQYF,TGTGCCAGTAGTTGGGGGGACAGGGGTTCTGGTGAGCAGTACTTC
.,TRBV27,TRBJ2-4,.,CASTGAKNIQYF,TGTGCCAGCACGGGGGCCAAAAACATTCAGTACTTC
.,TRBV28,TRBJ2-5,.,CASSLPETQYF,TGTGCCAGCAGTTTACCGGAGACCCAGTACTTC
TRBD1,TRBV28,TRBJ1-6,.,CASSRSFTDRGREALHF,TGTGCCAGCAGTCGATCCTTTACCGACAGGGGGAGGGAAGCCCTCCACTTT
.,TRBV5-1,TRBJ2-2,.,CASSLTFTTGTGELFF,TGCGCCAGCAGCCTAACATTTACGACGGGGACCGGGGAGCTGTTTTTT
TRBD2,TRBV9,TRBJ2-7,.,CASSVASTSGEYEQYF,TGTGCCAGCAGCGTAGCCTCGACTAGCGGGGAATACGAGCAGTACTTC
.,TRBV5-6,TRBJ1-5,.,CASSNWGGNQPQHF,TGTGCCAGCAGCAACTGGGGAGGCAATCAGCCCCAGCATTTT
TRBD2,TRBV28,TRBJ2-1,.,CASSSGGLWTSGGDGRNEQFF,TGTGCCAGCAGTTCGGGGGGACTATGGACTAGCGGGGGGGATGGTCGCAATGAGCAGTTCTTC
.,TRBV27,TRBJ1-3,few,CASSSAGNSGNTIYF,TGTGCCAGCAGTTCAGCAGGGAACTCTGGAAACACCATATATTTT
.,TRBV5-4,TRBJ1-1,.,CASSLDGGPGEAFF,TGTGCCAGCAGCTTGGACGGGGGACCAGGGGAAGCTTTCTTT
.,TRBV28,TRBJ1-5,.,CASSFGLGNQPQHF,TGTGCCAGCAGTTTCGGTTTGGGCAATCAGCCCCAGCATTTT
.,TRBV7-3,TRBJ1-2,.,CASSSGYGYTF,TGTGCCAGCAGCTCAGGGTATGGCTACACCTTC